The 6 T cell receptor beta chains below come from one sample, sequenced in a study of T cell responses to AZD1222 COVID-19 vaccine. Sequencing used immunoSEQ multiplex PCR; TCRdb keeps in-frame clones, though not all of them. The sample carries 80,000 to 90,000 clones, approximately 90% recorded once. Source: peripheral blood, taken 28 days after the second AZD1222 dose. The receptors originated from an adult who received the AZD1222 COVID-19 vaccine.

V gene TRBV30 combines with J gene TRBJ1-5, with 7 bases matching TRBD1. CDR3 length: 14 amino acids. The V and J ends lost 1 base and 2 bases, in that order; junction bases with no gene match: 2. Germline values: CDR1 GTSNPN, CDR2 SVGIG (reference sequence). For the CDR3, the DNA is TGTGCCTGGAGTGGGCAGGGGGGCAATCAGCCCCAGCATTTT. Protein product: CAWSGQGGNQPQHF.

The chain has TRBV6-1 and TRBJ2-1; maybe TRBD2 (5 bases). In germline, CDR1 is MNHNS, CDR2 SASEGT. This CDR3 contains 17 residues. The V end lost 1 base, the J end lost 0 bases, and 13 bases lay between the germline ends. DNA for the CDR3: TGTGCCAGCAGTGAAGGGGTCGGACTGGCCTCCTACAATGAGCAGTTCTTC. Its protein product is CASSEGVGLASYNEQFF.

The chain uses TRBV2 and TRBJ1-4, with D maybe TRBD1 (5 bases). V dropped 1 base and J dropped 0 bases, with 15 bases sitting between them. Germline CDR1 SNHLY, CDR2 FYNNEI. The CDR3 has 18 amino acids. The DNA of the CDR3 is TGTGCCAGCAGTGAAGGGACACTCTCAGTTCCAACTAATGAAAAACTGTTTTTT. Translation gives CASSEGTLSVPTNEKLFF.

CDR3 amino acids: CASSLREGGRADTQYF. For the CDR3, the DNA is TGTGCCAGCAGTTTACGAGAGGGAGGCCGCGCAGATACGCAGTATTTT. J is TRBJ2-3 and V is TRBV28, with D perhaps TRBD2 (6 bases). This CDR3 has 16 residues. The V end was cut by 2 bases, the J end by 4 bases, with 16 bases between. Germline V CDR1 and CDR2: MDHEN, SYDVKM. Drawing the rest from reference TRBV28 and TRBJ2-3, the complete variable domain is DVKVTQSSRYLVKRTGEKVFLECVQDMDHENMFWYRQDPGLGLRLIYFSYDVKMKEKGDIPEGYSVSREKKERFSLILESASTNQTSMYLCASSLREGGRADTQYFGPGTRLTVL.

V usage is TRBV27 and J usage is TRBJ2-6; D unclear. Deletions cut 8 bases from V and 0 bases from J, with 14 bases between. This CDR3 region has 16 residues. Per the germline V gene, CDR1 is MNHEY and CDR2 is SMNVEV (reference sequence). CDR3 DNA: TGTGCCAGCTCTGACGGACGGTACTCTGGGGCCAACGTCCTGACTTTC. This translates into CASSDGRYSGANVLTF.

This rearrangement joins TRBV7-2 to TRBJ1-3; weak D call: TRBD1 (6 bases). Germline CDR1 is SGHTA and CDR2 is FQGNSA. V was shortened by 5 bases and J by 4 bases, with 12 bases between the two germline ends. The CDR3 contains 14 residues. DNA for the CDR3: TGTGCCAGCAGCAACACAGGGCCCGGAAACACCATATATTTT. Translated, it gives CASSNTGPGNTIYF.